These 10 T cell receptor beta chains came from one sample sequenced in a study of blood T cells in healthy people across ages (dated by TCRdb to the mid-2010s). Libraries were constructed by 5' RACE. The sequencing machine was an Illumina HiSeq 2500. The second PCR ran for about 6 to 12 cycles and used a J-beta primer mix along with a sample-barcoded 5' primer. TCRdb reran the public reads through fastp at Q25 and MiXCR, keeping productive beta chains. Under each unique CDR3 protein, matching rows form one entry showing the most common genes and DNA. The sample table lists hundreds of thousands of distinct CDR3 sequences, more than 40% of them with a count of one. Under 35% of the sample is taken by the ten largest. The specimen was blood. All receptors derive from a woman aged 60-75 years in good health.

V usage is TRBV5-1 and J usage is TRBJ2-1; possibly TRBD2 for D (6 bases). The V gene lost 0 bases and the J gene lost 6 bases, with 13 bases spanning the gap. CDR1 is SGHRS and CDR2 is YFSETQ in the germline V gene. This CDR3 comprises 15 residues. The CDR3 DNA reads as TGCGCCAGCAGCTTGGGAGGGACTGGGGCCAATGAGCAGTTCTTC. This sequence encodes CASSLGGTGANEQFF.

V is TRBV7-6 and J is TRBJ2-3; 12 bases align to TRBD2. V was clipped by 5 bases and J by 1 base; unmatched bases: 4. Germline values: CDR1 SGHVS, CDR2 FNYEAQ. This CDR3 has 16 amino acids. The DNA of the CDR3 is TGTGCCAGCAGCACGCGACTAGCGGGAGGCACAGATACGCAGTATTTT. This codes for CASSTRLAGGTDTQYF. Combining the CDR3 with reference TRBV7-6 and TRBJ2-3 gives the whole variable domain GAGVSQSPRYKVTKRGQDVALRCDPISGHVSLYWYRQALGQGPEFLTYFNYEAQQDKSGLPNDRFSAERPEGSISTLTIQRTEQRDSAMYRCASSTRLAGGTDTQYFGPGTRLTVL.

J is TRBJ2-1 and V is TRBV29-1; possibly TRBD2 for D (6 bases). The CDR3 has 11 amino acids. In germline, CDR1 is SQVTM, CDR2 ANQGSEA. Trimming took 7 bases from V and 9 from J, leaving 13 bases between them. CDR3 bases: TGCAGCGCCCGGACTATCCCTGAGCAGTTCTTC. Translation gives CSARTIPEQFF.

The J gene is TRBJ2-3, the V gene TRBV20-1, with 8 bases that match TRBD2. Trimming at V came to 2 bases and at J to 6 bases, leaving 7 bases not matched to a gene. CDR1 and CDR2 from the germline V gene are DFQATT and SNEGSKA (reference sequence). The CDR3 totals 14 residues. This CDR3 reads CSARRAGGVDTQYF. The DNA of the CDR3 is TGCAGTGCTAGACGGGCGGGGGGTGTGGATACGCAGTATTTT.

In this sample, this clonotype turned up a few times. V and J are TRBV20-1 and TRBJ1-2; 7 bases agree with TRBD1. This CDR3 has 16 residues. V shed 3 bases and J 0 bases; nucleotides not matched to a gene: 10. Germline CDR1 and CDR2: DFQATT and SNEGSKA (reference sequence). CDR3 nucleotides: TGCAGTGCTAGCGCTGACAGGGACCTTTCTAACTATGGCTACACCTTC. The encoded protein is CSASADRDLSNYGYTF.

The rearrangement uses TRBV7-2 and TRBJ2-1; D remains unclear. Germline V gives CDR1 SGHTA, CDR2 FQGNSA. Trimming left V 3 bases short and J 8 bases short, with 5 bases between. The CDR3 contains 11 residues. The CDR3 loop is CASSFSHEQFF. The CDR3 DNA is TGTGCCAGCAGCTTTAGCCATGAGCAGTTCTTC.

This sequence joins TRBV12-3 or TRBV12-4 and TRBJ2-7, with 8 bases fitting TRBD2. V shed 3 bases and J 6 bases; nucleotides not matched to a gene: 10. CDR3 length: 15 residues. The CDR3 DNA reads TGTGCCAGCAGTTTGTCCCCCCGGGAGGGATCCGAGCAGTACTTC. Translating it yields CASSLSPREGSEQYF.

The DNA of the CDR3 is TGTGCCAGCAGCGCCCAAGGACAGTCCACAGATACGCAGTATTTT. Its protein is CASSAQGQSTDTQYF. V usage is TRBV7-8 and J usage is TRBJ2-3, with a tentative D call TRBD1 (6 bases). The CDR3 has 15 residues. Germline V lookup: CDR1 SGHVS, CDR2 FQNEAQ. V lost 5 bases, J lost 2 bases, and 14 bases lay in between.

The chain joins TRBV5-1 to TRBJ2-7; 8 bases are shared with TRBD1. V lost 4 bases and J lost 2; bases outside the gene matches: 11. The CDR3 runs 16 residues. The germline V gene has CDR1 SGHRS and CDR2 YFSETQ. CDR3 in amino acids: CASSRDRWTSPYEQYF. Written as DNA, the CDR3 is TGCGCCAGCAGCCGGGACAGGTGGACGAGCCCCTACGAGCAGTACTTC.

As regards this clonotype: A much bigger clone sits one base away, suggesting this may be a read error. This chain uses TRBV27 with TRBJ2-1; D is unresolved. Judging by the DNA end, TRBJ2-7 fits better; the J call may be wrong. The CDR3 contains 15 residues. CDR1 and CDR2 (germline): MNHEY, SMNVEV (reference sequence). The CDR3 bases are TGTGCCAGCAGCCCCCCGCTCGGATCCTACAATGAGCAGTACTTC. It specifies CASSPPLGSYNEQYF.